A few counts support the clone carrying this TCR beta chain. Its specificity is not known. Every TCR beta cDNA library bore unique molecular identifiers. A population of roughly 0.9 to 11 million T cells gave rise to roughly 500,000 cDNA molecules. Each CDR3 protein is one row after TCRdb ran MiXCR on the PCR reads. The sample lists hundreds of thousands of distinct CDR3 sequences; about 40% were seen once. This entry is derived from a study of post-analysis software for immune sequencing data. Notes on the study in general: Strong co-clustering by F measure was evident for samples that had been prepared in the same batch. Comparison with controls showed significantly lower normalized Chao1 diversity in multiple sclerosis patients. TRBV5-6, TRBV5-1 and TRBV20-1 belonged to a set of roughly five TRBV segments that were more frequent in patients than controls.

Trimming left V 4 bases short and J 4 bases short, with 17 bases between. The CDR3 sequence is 15 residues long. Looked up from germline, CDR1 is LGHDT and CDR2 is YNNKEL (reference sequence). The chain employs TRBV3-1 and TRBJ2-7, with a possible D match to TRBD2 (5 bases). This TCR came from a girl aged 10 to 17 with multiple sclerosis. The sample taken for sequencing was blood. CDR3 nucleotides: TGTGCCAGCAGCCGCATGATGACGGGCGGGTACGAGCAGTACTTC. Protein: CASSRMMTGGYEQYF.